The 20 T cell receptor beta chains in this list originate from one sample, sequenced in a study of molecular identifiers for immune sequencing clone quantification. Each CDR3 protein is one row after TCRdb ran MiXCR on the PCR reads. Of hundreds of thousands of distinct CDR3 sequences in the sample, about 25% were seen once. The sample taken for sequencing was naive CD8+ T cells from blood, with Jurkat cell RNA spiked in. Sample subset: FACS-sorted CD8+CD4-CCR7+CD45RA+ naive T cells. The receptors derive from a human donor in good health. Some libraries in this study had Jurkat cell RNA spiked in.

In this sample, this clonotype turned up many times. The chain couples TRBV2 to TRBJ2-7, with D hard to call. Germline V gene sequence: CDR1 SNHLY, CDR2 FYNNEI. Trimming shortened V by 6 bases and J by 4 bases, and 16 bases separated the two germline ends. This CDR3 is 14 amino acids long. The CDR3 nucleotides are TGTGCCAGCAGGGAAAGTTCTCTCGTTTACGAGCAGTACTTC. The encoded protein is CASRESSLVYEQYF.

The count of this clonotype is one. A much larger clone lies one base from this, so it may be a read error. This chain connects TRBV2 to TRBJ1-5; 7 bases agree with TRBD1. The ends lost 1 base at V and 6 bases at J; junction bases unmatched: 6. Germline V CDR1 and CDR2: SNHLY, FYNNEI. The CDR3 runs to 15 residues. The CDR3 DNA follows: TGTGCCAGCAGTGAAGGGCCAGGGGGATCTCAGCCCCAGCATTTT. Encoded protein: CASSEGPGGSQPQHF.

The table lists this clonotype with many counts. CDR3: CASSLGLAGEQFF. CDR3 sequence (DNA): TGTGCCAGCAGCTTAGGACTAGCCGGTGAGCAGTTCTTC. J is TRBJ2-1 and V is TRBV7-9; TRBD2 agrees at 7 bases. J lost 9 bases, V lost 1 base, and 3 bases had no gene match. Germline V gives CDR1 SEHNR, CDR2 FQNEAQ (reference sequence). The CDR3 sequence is 13 residues long.

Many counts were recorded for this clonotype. The DNA of the CDR3 is TGTGCCAGCAGTTGGGCCGGTGGCACTGAAGCTTTCTTT. Translation gives CASSWAGGTEAFF. The V call is TRBV27, the J call TRBJ1-1, with D unresolved. The CDR3 extends over 13 amino acids. Germline CDR1 and CDR2: MNHEY and SMNVEV (reference sequence). V was trimmed by 4 bases and J by 4 bases, leaving 10 bases between them.

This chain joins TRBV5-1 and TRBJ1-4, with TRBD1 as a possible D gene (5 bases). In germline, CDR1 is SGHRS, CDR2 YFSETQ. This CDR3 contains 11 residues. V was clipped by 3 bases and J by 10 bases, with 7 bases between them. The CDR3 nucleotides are TGCGCCAGCAGCTCTGGGACAAAACTGTTTTTT. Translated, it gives CASSSGTKLFF.

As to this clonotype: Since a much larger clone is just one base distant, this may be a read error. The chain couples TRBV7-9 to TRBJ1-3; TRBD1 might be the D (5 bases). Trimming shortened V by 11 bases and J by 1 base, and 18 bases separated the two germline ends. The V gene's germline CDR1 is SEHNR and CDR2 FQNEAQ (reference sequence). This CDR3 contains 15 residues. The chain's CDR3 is CACKPGPTSGNTIYF. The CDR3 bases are TGTGCCTGCAAACCGGGACCTACGTCTGGAAACACCATATATTTT.

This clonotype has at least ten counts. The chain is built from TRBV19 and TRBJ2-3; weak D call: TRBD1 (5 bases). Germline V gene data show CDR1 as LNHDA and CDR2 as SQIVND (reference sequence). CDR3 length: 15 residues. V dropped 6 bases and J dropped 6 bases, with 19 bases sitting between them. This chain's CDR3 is CASSIRTSPKDTQYF. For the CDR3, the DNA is TGTGCCAGTAGCATACGGACAAGCCCTAAGGATACGCAGTATTTT. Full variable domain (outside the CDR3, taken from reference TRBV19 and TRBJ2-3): DGGITQSPKYLFRKEGQNVTLSCEQNLNHDAMYWYRQDPGQGLRLIYYSQIVNDFQKGDIAEGYSVSREKKESFPLTVTSAQKNPTAFYLCASSIRTSPKDTQYFGPGTRLTVL.

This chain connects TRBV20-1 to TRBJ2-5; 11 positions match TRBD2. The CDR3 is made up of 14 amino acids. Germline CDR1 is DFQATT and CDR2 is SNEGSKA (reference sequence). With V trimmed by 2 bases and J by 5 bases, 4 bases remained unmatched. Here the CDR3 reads CSARTSGSGETQYF. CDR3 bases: TGCAGTGCTAGAACTAGCGGGAGCGGGGAGACCCAGTACTTC.

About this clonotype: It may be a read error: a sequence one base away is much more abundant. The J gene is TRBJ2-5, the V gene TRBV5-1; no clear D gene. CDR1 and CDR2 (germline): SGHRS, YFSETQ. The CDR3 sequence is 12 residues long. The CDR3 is CASSRAQEPQYF. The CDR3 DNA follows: TGCGCCAGCTCTCGGGCCCAAGAGCCCCAGTACTTC.

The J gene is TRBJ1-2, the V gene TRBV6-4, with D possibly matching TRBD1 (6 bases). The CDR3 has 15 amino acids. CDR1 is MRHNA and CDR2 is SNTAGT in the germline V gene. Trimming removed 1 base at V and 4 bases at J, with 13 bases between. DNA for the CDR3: TGTGCCAGCAGTGACTGGGAGGGGGACGGCTATGGCTACACCTTC. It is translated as CASSDWEGDGYGYTF.

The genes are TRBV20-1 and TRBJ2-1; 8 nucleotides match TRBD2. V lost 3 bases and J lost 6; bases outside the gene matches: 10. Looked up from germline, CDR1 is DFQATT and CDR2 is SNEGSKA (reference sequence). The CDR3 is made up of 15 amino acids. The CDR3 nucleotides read TGCAGTGCTAGTGGGGCTAGCGGGTGTGGCAATGAGCAGTTCTTC. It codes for CSASGASGCGNEQFF.

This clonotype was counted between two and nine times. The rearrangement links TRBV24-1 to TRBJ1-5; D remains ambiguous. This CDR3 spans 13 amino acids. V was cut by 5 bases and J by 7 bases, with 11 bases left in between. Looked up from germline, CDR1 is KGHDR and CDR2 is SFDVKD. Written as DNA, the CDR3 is TGTGCCACCAGTGGGAAGGGCCGACAGCCCCAGCATTTT. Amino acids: CATSGKGRQPQHF.

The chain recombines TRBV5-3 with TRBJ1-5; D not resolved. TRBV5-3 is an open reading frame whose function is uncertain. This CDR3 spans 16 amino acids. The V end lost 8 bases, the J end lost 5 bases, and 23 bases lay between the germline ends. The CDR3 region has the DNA TGTGCCAGCAGATACCCGGAGGTGTGGGAGGATCAGCCCCAGCATTTT. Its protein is CASRYPEVWEDQPQHF.

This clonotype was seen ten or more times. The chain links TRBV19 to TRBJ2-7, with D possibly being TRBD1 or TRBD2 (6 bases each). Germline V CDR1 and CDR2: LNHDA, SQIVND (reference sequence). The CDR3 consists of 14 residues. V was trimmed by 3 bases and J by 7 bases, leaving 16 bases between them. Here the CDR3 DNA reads TGTGCCAGTAGTATCTGGACAGCCGGGGGAGAGCAGTACTTC. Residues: CASSIWTAGGEQYF.

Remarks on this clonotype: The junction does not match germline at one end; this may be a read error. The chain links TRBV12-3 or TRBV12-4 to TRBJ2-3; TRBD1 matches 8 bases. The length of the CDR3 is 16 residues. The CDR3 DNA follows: TGTGCCAGCAGTTTGAGCAGGGACAGGTCCACAGGTACGCAGTATTTC. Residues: CASSLSRDRSTGTQYF.

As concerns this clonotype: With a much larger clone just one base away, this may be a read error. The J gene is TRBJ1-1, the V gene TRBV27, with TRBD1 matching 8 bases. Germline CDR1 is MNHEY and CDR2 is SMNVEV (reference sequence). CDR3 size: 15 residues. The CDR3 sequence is CASSLSWTGNTEALF. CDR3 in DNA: TGTGCCAGCAGTTTATCATGGACAGGGAACACTGAAGCTCTCTTT.

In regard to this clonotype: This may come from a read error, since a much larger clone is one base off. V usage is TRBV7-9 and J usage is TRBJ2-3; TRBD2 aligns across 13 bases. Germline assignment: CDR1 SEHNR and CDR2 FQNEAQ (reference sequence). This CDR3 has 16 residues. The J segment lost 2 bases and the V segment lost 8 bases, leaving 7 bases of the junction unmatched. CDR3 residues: CASSWTSGRDTDTQYF. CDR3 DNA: TGTGCCAGCTCCTGGACTAGCGGGAGAGACACAGATACGCAGTATTTT.

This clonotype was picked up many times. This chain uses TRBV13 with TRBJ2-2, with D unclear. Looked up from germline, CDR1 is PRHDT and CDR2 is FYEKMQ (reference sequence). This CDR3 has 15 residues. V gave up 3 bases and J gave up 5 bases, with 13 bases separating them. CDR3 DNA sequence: TGTGCCAGCAGCTTGGGAATGGGAATAACCGGGGAGCTGTTTTTT. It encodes CASSLGMGITGELFF.

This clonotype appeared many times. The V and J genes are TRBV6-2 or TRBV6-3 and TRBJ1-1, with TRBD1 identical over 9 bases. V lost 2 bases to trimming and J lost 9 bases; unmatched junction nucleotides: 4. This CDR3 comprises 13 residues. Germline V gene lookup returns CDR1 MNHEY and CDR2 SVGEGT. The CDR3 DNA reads TGTGCCAGCAGTTACGCGACAGGGGGAAAAGCTTTCTTT. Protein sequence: CASSYATGGKAFF.

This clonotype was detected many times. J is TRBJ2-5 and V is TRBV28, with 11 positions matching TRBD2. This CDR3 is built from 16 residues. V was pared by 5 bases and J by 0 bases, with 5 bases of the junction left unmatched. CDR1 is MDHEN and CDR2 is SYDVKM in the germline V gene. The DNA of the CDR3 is TGTGCCAGCAGTGGGACTAGCGGAGCGTACCAAGAGACCCAGTACTTC. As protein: CASSGTSGAYQETQYF. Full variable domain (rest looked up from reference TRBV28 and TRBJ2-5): DVKVTQSSRYLVKRTGEKVFLECVQDMDHENMFWYRQDPGLGLRLIYFSYDVKMKEKGDIPEGYSVSREKKERFSLILESASTNQTSMYLCASSGTSGAYQETQYFGPGTRLLVL.